This TCR beta chain was captured by sequencing in a study of cytomegalovirus exposure and HLA in healthy donors. Amplification used 60 Vbeta primers and 13 Jbeta primers. The protocol was immunoSEQ multiplex PCR, while the TCRdb copy is restricted to in-frame clones and leaves out a portion. The repertoire has about 140,000 clones, 70% to 85% of them found once; the top ten carry around 1.5%. V shed 6 bases and J 2 bases; nucleotides not matched to a gene: 5. Germline V lookup: CDR1 SGDLS, CDR2 YYNGEE. This CDR3 spans 14 amino acids. As to this clone: Its specificity is not known.

Whole-study findings and limits: Accurate prediction of HLA-A and HLA-B alleles (for most subjects) was reportedly achieved from TCR beta sequences.

The sequencing sample was made of PBMCs. The TCR originated in a man between 25 and 39 years old in good health and CMV-seropositive. The rearrangement joins TRBV9 to TRBJ2-1; 7 bases align to TRBD2. CDR3: CASNRAGAYNEQFF. The CDR3 DNA is TGTGCCAGCAATCGCGCGGGAGCCTACAATGAGCAGTTCTTC.